This note documents a single T cell receptor beta chain sequence. The source of the sample is a study of CD8+CD57+ T cells in acquired aplastic anemia. CDR3 length: 15 residues. Trimming took 3 bases from V and 10 from J; bases not matched to a gene: 12. Per germline, CDR1 SGHNT and CDR2 YENEEA. TCR beta VDJ and CDR3 profiles were obtained from a genomic DNA template. TCRdb re-derived calls from the reads in MiXCR, one entry per CDR3 protein. The sample lists about 170,000 distinct CDR3 sequences, around 60% seen once, with 45% to 55% in the top ten. What was sequenced was sorted CD4+, CD8+, or CD8+CD57+ T cells (not recorded which) from PBMCs. This chain connects TRBV11-3 to TRBJ2-1; the match to TRBD1 covers 7 bases. The clonotype originates from a human donor in good health. The CDR3 sequence: CASSFEGAGSLEQFF. The CDR3 DNA is TGTGCCAGCAGCTTTGAGGGGGCAGGGTCGTTGGAGCAGTTCTTC.